This T cell receptor beta chain was obtained from a study of cytomegalovirus exposure and HLA in healthy donors (TCRdb year 2017). Background on the whole study: A later analysis indicated that the 120 or so validation repertoires were generated on the platform also employed for the roughly 650 repertoires of the first cohort. Along with the roughly 700-subject first cohort, a separate validation cohort of about 110 different subjects was used. The aim of the study was to test whether cataloging public T cell receptors could identify signatures of past pathogen exposure. High-throughput TCR immunosequencing, statistical association of individual TCRs with disease status, and machine learning were combined to predict cytomegalovirus infection status.

The method behind the library was the immunoSEQ multiplex PCR assay. From the authors' description of their analysis: A statistical classification framework was built to diagnose cytomegalovirus status from the catalog of TCR beta chain sequences. Drawn from immuneACCESS, this table holds only the in-frame rearrangements with V and J called that TCRdb kept. Clones are partly lost; checked studies trace under half to an unresolved V gene and leave the rest unexplained. For V, J and clone size, that table is used; D and trimming come from the DNA. Here the sample has 95,000 to 150,000 clones; approximately 90% occur a single time. The ten largest clones add up to 1.5% to 2% of the sample. Separate from the roughly 650-subject first cohort, the validation cohort of about 120 subjects was the group to which the donors belonged. The CDR3 sequence holds 11 residues, the cysteine and phenylalanine included. Only the CDR3 part of the read is kept: 33 bases, read in frame from the first base. The junction carries 8 bases between V and J, which are trimmed by 8 bases and 3 bases respectively. The germline V gene gives CDR1 as MDHEN and CDR2 as SYDVKM.

Comment on this clone: The antigen it recognizes is unknown. No base quality values were provided; no much bigger clone lies one nucleotide off.

Paper-wide results and their limitations: A later analysis found that TCRs clustered in the first cohort also tended to co-occur in the roughly 120 validation repertoires, with 94% of cluster scores above 0. While some public TCRs were present in many individuals, most TCR sequences turned up only very rarely across donors. According to the authors, the approach could potentially be generalized to other disease states and immunological phenotypes. In vitro tests confirmed that a few of the cytomegalovirus-associated TCR beta chains recognize cytomegalovirus antigens. The study gave a list of about 160 TCR beta chains associated with cytomegalovirus. A later analysis lacked HLA typing for the validation cohort, so it scored co-occurrence in that cohort across all 120 repertoires. The classifier was reported to diagnose cytomegalovirus status with high specificity and sensitivity in both the original cohort and the validation cohort.

This sequence originates from a young woman in good health and CMV-seronegative. Rearrangement joined TRBV28 to TRBJ2-7, with the identity of the D gene unclear. The sequencing input was PBMCs. Read as DNA, the sequence is TGTGCCAGCGGCACAAGCTACGAGCAGTACTTC. Its protein reads: CASGTSYEQYF.